A selection of T cell receptor beta chains follows, all from one sample in a study of blood T cell repertoires in COVID-19. TCRdb's table, derived via immunoSEQ multiplex PCR, lists solely in-frame clones and lacks some. Of 300,000 to 450,000 clones listed, about 87% were seen once; the top ten hold roughly 2%. Input material: peripheral blood. The origin of the receptors is a woman aged 55-75 years with COVID-19, enrolled during active disease. CDR3s include the opening cysteine and the closing phenylalanine or tryptophan. Fields, in order: D gene, V gene, J gene, clone size, CDR3 protein, CDR3 DNA. A D gene is named only where the DNA matches it firmly. A row's size may be missing; if present it is once, few, many or a size class.

d_gene: -
v_gene: TRBV19
j_gene: TRBJ2-5
abundance: -
CDR3aa: CASSMLSGEETQYF
CDR3nt: TGTGCCAGTAGTATGCTCTCAGGGGAAGAGACCCAGTACTTC

d_gene: -
v_gene: TRBV28
j_gene: TRBJ1-5
abundance: -
CDR3aa: CASSFQVHQPQHF
CDR3nt: TGTGCCAGCAGTTTCCAGGTGCATCAGCCCCAGCATTTT

d_gene: TRBD1
v_gene: TRBV5-1
j_gene: TRBJ1-4
abundance: -
CDR3aa: CASTKEGGLATNEKLFF
CDR3nt: TGCGCCAGCACGAAGGAAGGGGGCCTTGCAACTAATGAAAAACTGTTTTTT

d_gene: -
v_gene: TRBV5-5
j_gene: TRBJ2-7
abundance: -
CDR3aa: CASSSLYEQYF
CDR3nt: TGTGCCAGCAGCTCTCTCTACGAGCAGTACTTC

d_gene: TRBD2
v_gene: TRBV7-8
j_gene: TRBJ2-7
abundance: -
CDR3aa: CASSLAVGRGWAYEQYF
CDR3nt: TGTGCCAGCAGCTTAGCGGTAGGGAGGGGCTGGGCCTACGAGCAGTACTTC

d_gene: -
v_gene: TRBV5-5
j_gene: TRBJ2-2
abundance: -
CDR3aa: CASSRGERPAMELFF
CDR3nt: TGTGCCAGCAGCCGGGGAGAGCGACCGGCCATGGAGCTGTTTTTT

d_gene: -
v_gene: TRBV4-2
j_gene: TRBJ1-3
abundance: few
CDR3aa: CASSGGGGNTIYF
CDR3nt: TGTGCCAGCAGCGGAGGAGGGGGAAACACCATATATTTT

d_gene: -
v_gene: TRBV5-1
j_gene: TRBJ1-1
abundance: -
CDR3aa: CASRLQVNTEAFF
CDR3nt: TGCGCCAGTCGATTACAGGTGAACACTGAAGCTTTCTTT

d_gene: -
v_gene: TRBV4-1
j_gene: TRBJ2-5
abundance: -
CDR3aa: CASSQVSGGGTGQETQYF
CDR3nt: TGCGCCAGCAGCCAAGTTTCGGGGGGCGGGACGGGCCAAGAGACCCAGTACTTC

d_gene: TRBD2
v_gene: TRBV3-1/TRBV3-2
j_gene: TRBJ2-1
abundance: -
CDR3aa: CASSGKAGPEQFF
CDR3nt: TGTGCCAGCAGTGGTAAAGCGGGGCCTGAGCAGTTCTTC

d_gene: -
v_gene: TRBV14
j_gene: TRBJ2-7
abundance: -
CDR3aa: CASSQVSYEQYF
CDR3nt: TGTGCCAGCAGCCAAGTATCCTACGAGCAGTACTTC

d_gene: -
v_gene: TRBV3-1/TRBV3-2
j_gene: TRBJ1-1
abundance: -
CDR3aa: CASSQAGNTEAFF
CDR3nt: TGTGCCAGCAGCCAAGCGGGGAACACTGAAGCTTTCTTT

d_gene: -
v_gene: TRBV6-2/TRBV6-3
j_gene: TRBJ1-6
abundance: -
CDR3aa: CASSYGSGSDNSPLHF
CDR3nt: TGTGCCAGCAGTTACGGGTCAGGTAGTGATAATTCACCCCTCCACTTT

d_gene: -
v_gene: TRBV7-8
j_gene: TRBJ1-4
abundance: -
CDR3aa: CASRGLSRANEKLFF
CDR3nt: TGTGCCAGCAGGGGGCTTAGCAGGGCTAATGAAAAACTGTTTTTT

d_gene: -
v_gene: TRBV5-1
j_gene: TRBJ2-7
abundance: -
CDR3aa: CASSFVQGSSYEQYF
CDR3nt: TGCGCCAGCAGCTTTGTACAGGGAAGTAGCTACGAGCAGTACTTC

d_gene: -
v_gene: TRBV2
j_gene: TRBJ2-3
abundance: -
CDR3aa: CASRGGLTTDTQYF
CDR3nt: TGTGCCAGCAGGGGGGGGCTCACCACAGATACGCAGTATTTT

d_gene: -
v_gene: TRBV19
j_gene: TRBJ1-1
abundance: -
CDR3aa: CATDRDIGRAFF
CDR3nt: TGTGCCACCGACCGGGACATCGGGAGGGCTTTCTTT

d_gene: TRBD1
v_gene: TRBV5-6
j_gene: TRBJ2-7
abundance: -
CDR3aa: CASSLFGFGRDRSSYEQYF
CDR3nt: TGTGCCAGCAGCTTGTTCGGGTTTGGTAGGGACAGGAGCTCCTACGAGCAGTACTTC

d_gene: TRBD1
v_gene: TRBV5-1
j_gene: TRBJ1-2
abundance: once
CDR3aa: CASRQSPGQGSYGYTF
CDR3nt: TGCGCCAGCAGACAATCGCCGGGACAGGGAAGCTATGGCTACACCTTC

d_gene: -
v_gene: TRBV5-1
j_gene: TRBJ2-1
abundance: -
CDR3aa: CASSGGAPYNEQFF
CDR3nt: TGCGCCAGCAGCGGGGGGGCCCCCTACAATGAGCAGTTCTTC

d_gene: TRBD1
v_gene: TRBV7-9
j_gene: TRBJ1-1
abundance: -
CDR3aa: CASSIGGGITEAFF
CDR3nt: TGTGCCAGCAGCATAGGAGGGGGCATCACTGAAGCTTTCTTT

d_gene: TRBD1
v_gene: TRBV7-9
j_gene: TRBJ2-5
abundance: -
CDR3aa: CASSLDPGQGRETQYF
CDR3nt: TGTGCCAGCAGCTTAGACCCCGGACAGGGGCGAGAGACCCAGTACTTC

d_gene: TRBD1
v_gene: TRBV3-1/TRBV3-2
j_gene: TRBJ1-2
abundance: -
CDR3aa: CASSRGTGHKTSYGYTF
CDR3nt: TGTGCCAGCAGCCGAGGGACAGGGCATAAAACCTCGTATGGCTACACCTTC

d_gene: -
v_gene: TRBV3-1/TRBV3-2
j_gene: TRBJ1-5
abundance: few
CDR3aa: CASSPRQGNQPQHF
CDR3nt: TGTGCCAGCAGCCCCCGACAGGGCAATCAGCCCCAGCATTTT

d_gene: TRBD2
v_gene: TRBV5-4
j_gene: TRBJ2-1
abundance: -
CDR3aa: CASSSVAGASYNEQFF
CDR3nt: TGTGCCAGCAGCTCCGTAGCGGGGGCCTCCTACAATGAGCAGTTCTTC

d_gene: -
v_gene: TRBV5-1
j_gene: TRBJ1-1
abundance: once
CDR3aa: CASSRGQTGDTEAFF
CDR3nt: TGCGCCAGCAGCCGTGGACAGACAGGAGACACTGAAGCTTTCTTT

d_gene: -
v_gene: TRBV24-1
j_gene: TRBJ1-5
abundance: -
CDR3aa: CATSDPSGGNQPQHF
CDR3nt: TGTGCCACCAGTGATCCTTCGGGGGGTAATCAGCCCCAGCATTTT

d_gene: -
v_gene: TRBV19
j_gene: TRBJ1-1
abundance: -
CDR3aa: CASGYMNTEAFF
CDR3nt: TGTGCCTCCGGGTACATGAACACTGAAGCTTTCTTT

d_gene: -
v_gene: TRBV19
j_gene: TRBJ1-5
abundance: -
CDR3aa: CASSLDSDYQPQHF
CDR3nt: TGTGCCAGTAGCCTCGACAGTGATTATCAGCCCCAGCATTTT

d_gene: TRBD1
v_gene: TRBV3-1/TRBV3-2
j_gene: TRBJ1-2
abundance: -
CDR3aa: CASSQRAGTGNSGYTF
CDR3nt: TGTGCCAGCAGCCAACGCGCCGGGACAGGTAACTCTGGCTACACCTTC

d_gene: -
v_gene: TRBV28
j_gene: TRBJ2-7
abundance: many
CDR3aa: CASRGQPGEQYF
CDR3nt: TGTGCCAGCAGGGGGCAGCCGGGCGAGCAGTACTTC